The rows below give T cell receptor beta chains drawn from one sample of a study of blood T cell repertoires in COVID-19. The assay was immunoSEQ multiplex PCR, and TCRdb's table has in-frame clones only and misses some. The table has about 60,000 clones, about 91% seen once; the top ten hold around 6.7%. Material for sequencing was peripheral blood. The receptors derive from a human donor in a cohort sampled during active COVID-19. Both conserved end residues are part of each CDR3. Fields, in order: J gene, clone size, V gene, D gene, CDR3 DNA, CDR3 protein. The D gene is left open where the match is weak. Not all rows give a size; the values are once, few, many and, for expanded clones, a class.

j_gene: TRBJ1-1; abundance: NA; v_gene: TRBV7-2; d_gene: NA; CDR3nt: TGTGCCAGCAGCAGCCTGGGAGGCCTCACTGAAGCTTTCTTT; CDR3aa: CASSSLGGLTEAFF
j_gene: TRBJ2-7; abundance: NA; v_gene: TRBV3-1/TRBV3-2; d_gene: TRBD2; CDR3nt: TGTGCCAGCAGCCAAGATCGGGTTAGCGGGGCAAGCTCCTACGAGCAGTACTTC; CDR3aa: CASSQDRVSGASSYEQYF
j_gene: TRBJ2-2; abundance: NA; v_gene: TRBV5-1; d_gene: TRBD2; CDR3nt: TGCGCCAGCAGCACTTTGACGGGAGGGACCGGGGAGCTGTTTTTT; CDR3aa: CASSTLTGGTGELFF
j_gene: TRBJ1-3; abundance: NA; v_gene: TRBV2; d_gene: TRBD1; CDR3nt: TGTGCCAGCTCCATTGACAGGGTATCTGGAAACACCATATATTTT; CDR3aa: CASSIDRVSGNTIYF
j_gene: TRBJ2-5; abundance: NA; v_gene: TRBV5-1; d_gene: TRBD2; CDR3nt: TGCGCCAGCAGCTTTGGGGGAGGGCCCCAAGAGACCCAGTACTTC; CDR3aa: CASSFGGGPQETQYF
j_gene: TRBJ2-2; abundance: NA; v_gene: TRBV9; d_gene: NA; CDR3nt: TGTGCCAGCAGCGTAGGAGGGGGGGGCACCGGGGAGCTGTTTTTT; CDR3aa: CASSVGGGGTGELFF
j_gene: TRBJ1-5; abundance: once; v_gene: TRBV19; d_gene: TRBD1; CDR3nt: TGTGCCAGTAAGTGGAAAACACAGGGGACTGGGCAGCCCCAGCATTTT; CDR3aa: CASKWKTQGTGQPQHF
j_gene: TRBJ2-1; abundance: NA; v_gene: TRBV19; d_gene: TRBD2; CDR3nt: TGTGCCAGTAGCCTCGCCCTTCTAGCGGGAGGAGGCGGTGAGCAGTTCTTC; CDR3aa: CASSLALLAGGGGEQFF
j_gene: TRBJ2-7; abundance: few; v_gene: TRBV6-5; d_gene: NA; CDR3nt: TGTGCCAGCAGTTACCGATCAGGGGATAGCTCCTACGAGCAGTACTTC; CDR3aa: CASSYRSGDSSYEQYF
j_gene: TRBJ2-7; abundance: NA; v_gene: TRBV28; d_gene: NA; CDR3nt: TGTGCCAGCAGTTTAAGGGGGATAACCTACGAGCAGTACTTC; CDR3aa: CASSLRGITYEQYF
j_gene: TRBJ1-1; abundance: NA; v_gene: TRBV9; d_gene: NA; CDR3nt: TGTGCCAGCAGCCCAAACGGGGGGAGAGGAGAAGCTTTCTTT; CDR3aa: CASSPNGGRGEAFF
j_gene: TRBJ2-3; abundance: NA; v_gene: TRBV5-4; d_gene: TRBD2; CDR3nt: TGTGCCAGCAGCCCCATAGCGGGGACGAGCACAGATACGCAGTATTTT; CDR3aa: CASSPIAGTSTDTQYF
j_gene: TRBJ1-1; abundance: NA; v_gene: TRBV6-1; d_gene: NA; CDR3nt: TGTGCCAGCAGTGAATACGGTAGCACTGAAGCTTTCTTT; CDR3aa: CASSEYGSTEAFF
j_gene: TRBJ2-1; abundance: NA; v_gene: TRBV6-5; d_gene: TRBD1; CDR3nt: TGTGCCAGCAGTTCGTGGACAGGGGACAATGAGCAGTTCTTC; CDR3aa: CASSSWTGDNEQFF
j_gene: TRBJ1-2; abundance: NA; v_gene: TRBV7-2; d_gene: NA; CDR3nt: TGTGCCAGCAGCCCCTTCTCCCCTAATAACTATGGCTACACCTTC; CDR3aa: CASSPFSPNNYGYTF
j_gene: TRBJ1-2; abundance: once; v_gene: TRBV6-2/TRBV6-3; d_gene: NA; CDR3nt: TGTGCCAGCAGTTACCGGGACATAAGAGGCTACACCTTC; CDR3aa: CASSYRDIRGYTF
j_gene: TRBJ2-1; abundance: once; v_gene: TRBV2; d_gene: TRBD2; CDR3nt: TGTGCCAGCATGCGTCAAGGACTAGCAGGCTCCAATGAGCAGTTCTTC; CDR3aa: CASMRQGLAGSNEQFF
j_gene: TRBJ2-2; abundance: NA; v_gene: TRBV7-3; d_gene: NA; CDR3nt: TGTGCCAGCAGCTTAACCCCCGGGGTCGGGGAGCTGTTTTTT; CDR3aa: CASSLTPGVGELFF
j_gene: TRBJ2-1; abundance: NA; v_gene: TRBV19; d_gene: NA; CDR3nt: TGTGCCAGTAGTATATCTCTGTCAGGGGCCAGCAATGAGCAGTTCTTC; CDR3aa: CASSISLSGASNEQFF
j_gene: TRBJ2-5; abundance: NA; v_gene: TRBV19; d_gene: NA; CDR3nt: TGTGCCAGTAGTATAGATCGGTTCAGCCGCCCAGGGGGGGAGACCCAGTACTTC; CDR3aa: CASSIDRFSRPGGETQYF
j_gene: TRBJ1-6; abundance: NA; v_gene: TRBV28; d_gene: NA; CDR3nt: TGTGCCAGCAGTTTCCCCCAGGGTGAAAATTCACCCCTCCACTTT; CDR3aa: CASSFPQGENSPLHF
j_gene: TRBJ2-7; abundance: NA; v_gene: TRBV20-1; d_gene: NA; CDR3nt: TGCAGTGCTAGTCTAGCCTACGAGCAGTACTTC; CDR3aa: CSASLAYEQYF
j_gene: TRBJ1-1; abundance: NA; v_gene: TRBV19; d_gene: TRBD1; CDR3nt: TGTGCCAGTAGTCCACGGACAGGGGCGCGGTCTGAAGCTTTCTTT; CDR3aa: CASSPRTGARSEAFF
j_gene: TRBJ1-2; abundance: few; v_gene: TRBV19; d_gene: NA; CDR3nt: TGTGCCAGTAGTACTGACACGTCGGGGGGGTATGGCTACACCTTC; CDR3aa: CASSTDTSGGYGYTF
j_gene: TRBJ2-2; abundance: NA; v_gene: TRBV2; d_gene: NA; CDR3nt: TGTGCCAGCAGTGAACGGCTGACCCAGGGCGGGGAGCTGTTTTTT; CDR3aa: CASSERLTQGGELFF
j_gene: TRBJ1-3; abundance: NA; v_gene: TRBV14; d_gene: NA; CDR3nt: TGTGCCAGCAGCAGACAGACCCACTCTGGAAACACCATATATTTT; CDR3aa: CASSRQTHSGNTIYF
j_gene: TRBJ2-5; abundance: NA; v_gene: TRBV7-9; d_gene: NA; CDR3nt: TGTGCCAGCAGCTTAACACTGGAGTGGGAGACCCAGTACTTC; CDR3aa: CASSLTLEWETQYF
j_gene: TRBJ2-7; abundance: NA; v_gene: TRBV27; d_gene: TRBD2; CDR3nt: TGTGCCAGCAGTTTACCTCCCGGGACTAGCGCTTCCTACGAGCAGTACTTC; CDR3aa: CASSLPPGTSASYEQYF
j_gene: TRBJ1-4; abundance: once; v_gene: TRBV4-3; d_gene: NA; CDR3nt: TGCGCCAGCAGCCAAATACCCGGGGCAGGGGTTGAAAAACTGTTTTTT; CDR3aa: CASSQIPGAGVEKLFF
j_gene: TRBJ1-3; abundance: NA; v_gene: TRBV3-1/TRBV3-2; d_gene: TRBD1; CDR3nt: TGTGCCAGCAGCCAAAAGGACAGGGGGCCTGGAAACACCATATATTTT; CDR3aa: CASSQKDRGPGNTIYF
j_gene: TRBJ2-4; abundance: NA; v_gene: TRBV28; d_gene: TRBD2; CDR3nt: TGTGCCAGCAGCCCCGGGACTAGCGGGAGGGACAAAAACATTCAGTACTTC; CDR3aa: CASSPGTSGRDKNIQYF
j_gene: TRBJ1-1; abundance: NA; v_gene: TRBV11-3; d_gene: TRBD1; CDR3nt: TGTGCCAGCAGCTCACAGGGGCAGAACACTGAAGCTTTCTTT; CDR3aa: CASSSQGQNTEAFF
j_gene: TRBJ1-2; abundance: NA; v_gene: TRBV28; d_gene: NA; CDR3nt: TGTGCCAGCAGAACAGGGTCGGGGGGCTACACCTTC; CDR3aa: CASRTGSGGYTF
j_gene: TRBJ1-6; abundance: once; v_gene: TRBV15; d_gene: TRBD1; CDR3nt: TGTGCCACCAGCAGGGACAGGGGCTTAGATTCACCCCTCCACTTT; CDR3aa: CATSRDRGLDSPLHF
j_gene: TRBJ2-2; abundance: NA; v_gene: TRBV4-2; d_gene: TRBD2; CDR3nt: TGTGCCAGCAGCCATTCCCTAGCGGGGGTGAACACCGGGGAGCTGTTTTTT; CDR3aa: CASSHSLAGVNTGELFF
j_gene: TRBJ2-1; abundance: NA; v_gene: TRBV19; d_gene: NA; CDR3nt: TGTGCCAGTAGTGCGGACTACAATGAGCAGTTCTTC; CDR3aa: CASSADYNEQFF
j_gene: TRBJ2-3; abundance: NA; v_gene: TRBV6-2/TRBV6-3; d_gene: TRBD1; CDR3nt: TGTGCCAGCAGCAACACAGGGGCGCCAGATACGCAGTATTTT; CDR3aa: CASSNTGAPDTQYF
j_gene: TRBJ2-7; abundance: NA; v_gene: TRBV6-5; d_gene: TRBD2; CDR3nt: TGTGCCAGCAGTATAAGCGGGAGCTCCTACGAGCAGTACTTC; CDR3aa: CASSISGSSYEQYF
j_gene: TRBJ2-2; abundance: once; v_gene: TRBV11-2; d_gene: NA; CDR3nt: TGTGCCAGCAGCTTCGGGGGTAACACCGGGGAGCTGTTTTTT; CDR3aa: CASSFGGNTGELFF
j_gene: TRBJ2-5; abundance: NA; v_gene: TRBV9; d_gene: TRBD2; CDR3nt: TGTGCCAGCAGCGTAGGGAGCGGGGGGGCCGGCTCGCAGACCCAGTACTTC; CDR3aa: CASSVGSGGAGSQTQYF